One TCR beta chain is described in this entry. The specificity of this receptor is unknown. Per-base quality was not reported, and no clone a single base away is much larger than it. This sample stems from a study of cytomegalovirus exposure and HLA in healthy donors (TCRdb year 2017). Broadly, across the study: According to an earlier analysis of 587 of the donors, about 179 million T cells yielded some 110 million unique TCR beta sequences and 276 Gb of sequence data. A separate validation cohort of roughly 130 different subjects was used in addition to the approximately 640-subject first cohort. An early release that covered roughly 600 HLA-typed donors contained approximately 300 gigabases of sequencing data and tens of millions of unique TCR sequences. A later genetic analysis used genome-wide SNP genotypes for about 60% of the roughly 700 donors, treating that subset as a discovery cohort. Rather than using new phenotypic data, the later analysis identified candidate immune exposures from TCR beta sequences and from how often those sequences occurred across donors. All discovery cohort repertoires had been generated on a single sequencing platform. Using immunosequencing, the study profiled T cell repertoires from 500 to 800 subjects and related those repertoires to cytomegalovirus serostatus. On average, about 200,000 unique TCR beta nucleotide sequences were sequenced per donor among some 430 genotyped donors of the cohort, with 15% to 20% of those sequences being non-productive. The study aimed to test whether signatures of past pathogen exposure could be identified by cataloging public T cell receptors. Donor age, sex, ethnicity and CMV serostatus were collected together with the repertoire data. In an earlier analysis of 587 of the donors, high-throughput TCR beta sequencing was used to judge whether each TCR beta V gene segment behaved as functional or pseudogenic. Among the roughly 400 genotyped donors, roughly 80% belonged to the genetic ancestry cluster associated with self-reported Caucasian donors. Typing coverage differed by locus: A, B, C, DRB1 and DQB1 were typed in about 629-630 donors, DQA1 in 522, DPA1 in around 600, and DPB1 in 472. In a later analysis, previously published TCR beta repertoires from 600 to 850 donors were re-analyzed and high-resolution HLA genotyping was added so that TCR occurrence patterns could be studied. A handful of DR-DQ haplotypes were treated as single units for association and clustering because of strong linkage in the cohort. The study combined high-throughput TCR immunosequencing, statistical association of individual TCRs with disease status, and machine learning to predict cytomegalovirus infection status. Both class I and class II loci were covered by HLA typing, at four-digit resolution. The research as a whole found: In a later analysis, 16,951 TCR beta sequences were associated with specific HLA alleles at a false discovery rate of 0.05. Compared with the roughly 670-donor mean, donors in an Asian-associated ancestry cluster had fewer N-insertions in productive TCRs, according to a later genetic analysis. A total of fewer than 200 TCR beta chains were listed by the study as associated with cytomegalovirus. In vitro tests confirmed that three of the cytomegalovirus-associated TCR beta chains recognize cytomegalovirus antigens. In a later analysis, several top co-occurrence clusters were reported to appear linked to parvovirus B19, influenza, CMV and Epstein-Barr virus. According to a later analysis, most CMV-associated TCR beta chains appeared to be HLA-restricted, and the HLA associations seemed to be driven largely by CMV exposure. The classifier was reported to diagnose cytomegalovirus status with high specificity and sensitivity in both the original cohort and the validation cohort. A further reported finding was that TCR beta sequences accurately predicted the HLA-A and HLA-B alleles for most subjects in the first cohort. Some IMGT-functional V segments, including TRBV6-2 and TRBV6-3, could not be told apart with the 87-base-pair reads, so those segments were excluded. Because counts were too low, roughly 17 rarely observed V segments, including chromosome 9 orphons, were left out of the earlier analysis of approximately 580 of the donors. The authors suggested that the approach could potentially be extended to other disease states and immunological phenotypes. Across donors, most TCR sequences were observed very rarely, whereas some public TCRs were present in many individuals. Immune exposure information for the cohort was limited to CMV serostatus. Correlated functional status among segregating V segments might reflect linkage disequilibrium, but an unknown experimental factor could not be ruled out. When HLA alleles, especially DR and DQ, strongly co-occurred, TCR associations were difficult to assign to individual alleles. In a later analysis, HLA-associated TCR beta chains showed more clonal expansion and lower generation probabilities than non-associated chains that were equally common. Only TCR beta chains were sequenced in this cohort, and the absence of alpha or paired-chain data limited detectable features. An association between a missense DCLRE1C variant and V-gene and J-gene trimming of TCR beta chains was found in a later genetic analysis and replicated in an independent cohort. Because some donors lacked HLA typing at each locus, the association tests relied only on the typed subset. An earlier analysis of around 600 of the donors showed that most TCR beta V segments appeared in productive rearrangements either about 87% or about 30% of the time, which broadly matched IMGT annotations. A group of highly shared sequence variants was considered likely to be a technical artifact of the sequencing pipeline. Sequencing depth was assumed to be roughly uniform across donors in the presence/absence analyses, though that assumption may not hold. A later analysis found that TCR association rates varied across HLA loci, with DRB1 alleles showing the most associated TCRs and HLA-C alleles the fewest.

Libraries were built with the immunoSEQ multiplex PCR assay. For the multiplex PCR, a mixture combining 60 forward primers for TCR Vbeta segments and 13 reverse primers for TCR Jbeta segments was used. Amplification of the CDR3 region of rearranged TCR beta genes was performed with a multiplex PCR assay on genomic DNA. The amplified TCR beta libraries were sequenced on the Illumina HiSeq System as 87-base-pair reads. Per the authors' processing: Across the 700 or so repertoires, a later analysis counted some 80 million unique TCR beta chains, around 11 million of which were shared by at least two donors. Raw reads were error-corrected and collapsed into unique sequences by a nearest-neighbor algorithm in which closely related sequences were merged to remove PCR and sequencing errors. Alignment of CDR3 sequences to IMGT reference sequences was used to assign V, D and J gene segments. For a sequence to be retained, at least a six-nucleotide match to both a V gene segment and a J gene segment was required. A rearrangement counted as productive if the CDR3 had no stop codons and remained in frame with V and J, and every other rearrangement counted as non-productive. CDR3 was defined according to IMGT convention as the region running from the second conserved V-encoded cysteine to the conserved J-encoded phenylalanine. Sequences without an unambiguous match to a single V gene segment were excluded from the earlier analysis of 587 of the donors. In an earlier analysis of approximately 590 of the donors, V segments were called functional above 56.7% productive rearrangements and were called segregating when the between-donor standard deviation exceeded 5%. A statistical classification framework was built to diagnose cytomegalovirus status from the catalog of TCR beta chain sequences. V and J gene assignment, in a later analysis, came from comparing TCR nucleotide sequences with IMGT/GENE-DB human TR gene sequences. The TCRdist pipeline was used in a later analysis to assign CDR3 sequences and most-parsimonious VDJ recombination scenarios. In a later analysis, each TCR beta chain was defined by its CDR3 amino acid sequence together with its V-gene family, and reads lacking a unique V-gene family were excluded. As a way to deal with suspected cross-contamination and a sequencing artifact, a later analysis dropped hundreds of nucleotide sequences that were highly shared and had low generation probability. A later analysis calculated a clonal expansion index for each public chain from normalized within-repertoire ranks of inferred template counts. In a later analysis, generation probabilities were computed with a VDJ recombination model fitted to out-of-frame rearrangements, and the resulting probabilities were checked against IGoR. Hypergeometric tests were used in a later analysis to score TCR-TCR, TCR-HLA and TCR-CMV co-occurrence, with a repertoire-size bias correction applied to the TCR pairs. In a later analysis, false discovery rates were estimated by permuting HLA or CMV assignments 20 times. A later analysis grouped co-occurring TCRs with DBSCAN, adding TCRdist sequence similarity when clustering within HLA-allele-positive subsets. Repertoires with fewer than 30,000 or more than 120,000 public chains, plus five repertoires with anomalous nucleotide sharing, were excluded from co-occurrence clustering. TCRdb holds this immuneACCESS table with in-frame rearrangements only. Some clones are missing; in checked studies, unresolved V genes explain under half, and the rest has no known cause. From that table come the V and J calls and clone size; the DNA was used to work out D and trimming. The sample includes about 160,000 clones, with around 74% observed a single time. The ten most abundant clones make up around 2.1% of the sample.

The germline V gene (reference sequence) sets CDR1 to SGHKS and CDR2 to YYEKEE. Cut back by 0 bases and 1 base, the V and J ends lie 10 bases apart. The cysteine opens and the phenylalanine closes a CDR3 of 16 amino acids. The DNA shown is the 48-base CDR3, in frame from base 1. The cohort consisted of 650 to 700 healthy bone marrow donors. At the time of sampling, every cohort member was nominally healthy, though immune exposures that went unrecorded were likely present. The donor was CMV seronegative and belonged to the group of over 300 seronegative cohort members. A peripheral blood sample was provided by each donor, and peripheral blood mononuclear cells were used for TCR beta sequencing. The Qiagen DNeasy Blood Extraction Kit was used to extract genomic DNA from the blood cell samples.

The sample was PBMCs. This clonotype originated in a female donor in good health and CMV-seronegative. Rearrangement joined TRBV5-5 to TRBJ2-2, with a weak D call of TRBD1 (6 bases match). This receptor carries the CDR3 CASSLAQGLNTGELFF. The nucleotide sequence is TGTGCCAGCAGCTTGGCGCAGGGGTTGAACACCGGGGAGCTGTTTTTT.